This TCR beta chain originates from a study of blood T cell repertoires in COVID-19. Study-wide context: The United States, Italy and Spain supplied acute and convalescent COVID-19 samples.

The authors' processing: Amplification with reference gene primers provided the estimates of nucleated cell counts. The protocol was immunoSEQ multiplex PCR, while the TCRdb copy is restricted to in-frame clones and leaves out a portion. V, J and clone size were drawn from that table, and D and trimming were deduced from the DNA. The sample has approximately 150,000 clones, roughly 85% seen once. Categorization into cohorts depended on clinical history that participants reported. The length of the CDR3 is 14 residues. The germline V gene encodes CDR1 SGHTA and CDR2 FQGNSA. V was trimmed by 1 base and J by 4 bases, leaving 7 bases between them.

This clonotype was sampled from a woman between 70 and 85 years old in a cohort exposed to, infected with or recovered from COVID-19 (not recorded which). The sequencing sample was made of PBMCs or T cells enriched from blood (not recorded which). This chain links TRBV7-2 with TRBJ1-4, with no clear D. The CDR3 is CASSLVRYNEKLFF. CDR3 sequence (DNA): TGTGCCAGCAGCTTAGTGCGCTATAATGAAAAACTGTTTTTT.